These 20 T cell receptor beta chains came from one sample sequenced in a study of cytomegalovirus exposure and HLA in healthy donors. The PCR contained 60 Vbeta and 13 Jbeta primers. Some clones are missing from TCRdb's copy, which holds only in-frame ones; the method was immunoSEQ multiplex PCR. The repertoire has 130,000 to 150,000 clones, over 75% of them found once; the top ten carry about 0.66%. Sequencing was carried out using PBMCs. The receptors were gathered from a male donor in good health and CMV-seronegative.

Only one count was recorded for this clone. The CDR3 here is CASSYPGVTGNTIYF. CDR3 nucleotide sequence: TGTGCCAGCAGTTACCCAGGGGTTACTGGAAACACCATATATTTT. This sequence joins TRBV6-6 and TRBJ1-3, with D perhaps matching TRBD1 (6 bases). CDR3 size: 15 residues. Germline values: CDR1 MNHNY, CDR2 SVGAGI (reference sequence). The ends were cut back, 2 bases at V and 2 bases at J, with 10 bases in the middle.

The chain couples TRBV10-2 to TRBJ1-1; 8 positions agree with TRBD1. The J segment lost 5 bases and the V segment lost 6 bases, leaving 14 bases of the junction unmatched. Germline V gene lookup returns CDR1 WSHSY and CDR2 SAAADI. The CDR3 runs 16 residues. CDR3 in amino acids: CASSYPGQGGRTEAFF. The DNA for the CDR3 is TGCGCCAGCAGCTATCCAGGACAGGGCGGTCGAACTGAAGCTTTCTTT.

The CDR3: CSVGSRLKETQYF. CDR3 DNA: TGCAGCGTTGGGTCTCGCCTAAAAGAGACCCAGTACTTC. The gene calls are TRBV29-1 and TRBJ2-5; D is uncertain. V dropped 4 bases and J dropped 3 bases, with 12 bases sitting between them. This CDR3 is built from 13 residues. Germline CDR1 is SQVTM and CDR2 is ANQGSEA.

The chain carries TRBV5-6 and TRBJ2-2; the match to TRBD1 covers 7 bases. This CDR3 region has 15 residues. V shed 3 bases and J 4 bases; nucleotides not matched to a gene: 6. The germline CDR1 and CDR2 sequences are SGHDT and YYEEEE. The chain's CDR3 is CASSSGTAATGELFF. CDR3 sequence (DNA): TGTGCCAGCAGCTCCGGGACAGCGGCCACCGGGGAGCTGTTTTTT.

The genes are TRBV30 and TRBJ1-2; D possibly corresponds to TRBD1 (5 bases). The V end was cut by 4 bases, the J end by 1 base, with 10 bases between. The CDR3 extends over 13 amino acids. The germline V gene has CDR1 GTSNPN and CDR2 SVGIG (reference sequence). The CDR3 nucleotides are TGTGCCTGGACTAGACAGTTTAACTATGGCTACACCTTC. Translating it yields CAWTRQFNYGYTF.

In nucleotides, the CDR3 is TGTGCCAGCAGCATTAGCGGGGCTATGGAGACCCAGTACTTC. As protein: CASSISGAMETQYF. The chain carries TRBV11-3 and TRBJ2-5; the match to TRBD2 covers 8 bases. After removal of 5 bases from V and 5 bases from J, the junction contained 7 bases not matched to a gene. From germline, CDR1 is SGHNT and CDR2 YENEEA. The CDR3 is 14 residues long.

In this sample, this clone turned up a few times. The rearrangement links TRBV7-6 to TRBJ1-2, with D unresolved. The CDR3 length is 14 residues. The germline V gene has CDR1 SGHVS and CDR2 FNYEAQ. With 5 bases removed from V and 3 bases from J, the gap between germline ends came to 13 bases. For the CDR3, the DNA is TGTGCCAGCAGCCTCCGGGGAGGGCACTATGGCTACACCTTC. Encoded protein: CASSLRGGHYGYTF.

CDR3 bases: TGTGCCAGCAGTTCCGTCAGTAATTCACCCCTCCACTTT. It specifies CASSSVSNSPLHF. The chain has TRBV6-6 and TRBJ1-6; D uncertain. The germline V gene has CDR1 MNHNY and CDR2 SVGAGI (reference sequence). With 4 bases removed from V and 6 bases from J, the gap between germline ends came to 7 bases. This CDR3 has 13 amino acids.

Here the CDR3 reads CASSGAEERYNEQFF. The CDR3 DNA is TGTGCCAGCAGTGGAGCGGAGGAGAGATACAATGAGCAGTTCTTC. The chain has TRBV2 and TRBJ2-1, with D possibly being TRBD2 (5 bases). CDR3 length equals 15 residues. V lost 4 bases and J lost 4, with 14 bases in between. CDR1 SNHLY and CDR2 FYNNEI come from the germline V gene.

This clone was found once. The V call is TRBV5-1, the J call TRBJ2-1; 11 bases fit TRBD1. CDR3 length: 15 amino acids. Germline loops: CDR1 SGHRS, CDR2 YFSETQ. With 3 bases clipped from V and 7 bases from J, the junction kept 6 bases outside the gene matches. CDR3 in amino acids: CASSSGQGVLNEQFF. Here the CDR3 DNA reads TGCGCCAGCAGCTCGGGACAGGGGGTATTGAATGAGCAGTTCTTC.

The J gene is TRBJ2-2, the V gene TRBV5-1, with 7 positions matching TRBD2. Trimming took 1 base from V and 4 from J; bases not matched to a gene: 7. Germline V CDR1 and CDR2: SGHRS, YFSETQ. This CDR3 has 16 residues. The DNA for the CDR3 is TGCGCCAGCAGCTTGTCGGGCAGGGAGGGCACCGGGGAGCTGTTTTTT. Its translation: CASSLSGREGTGELFF.

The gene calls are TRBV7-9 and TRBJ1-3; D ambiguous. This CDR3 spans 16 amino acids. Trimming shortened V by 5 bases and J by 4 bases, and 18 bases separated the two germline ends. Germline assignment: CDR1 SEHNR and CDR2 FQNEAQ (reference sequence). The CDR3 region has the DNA TGTGCCAGCAGCGCCTCTGCCCCTAGCGGGGGAAACACCATATATTTT. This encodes CASSASAPSGGNTIYF.

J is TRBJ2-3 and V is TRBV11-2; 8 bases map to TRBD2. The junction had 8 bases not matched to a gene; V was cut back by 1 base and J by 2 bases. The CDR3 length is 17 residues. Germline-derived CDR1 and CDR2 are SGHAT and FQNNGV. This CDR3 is CASSLGGTRAPTDTQYF. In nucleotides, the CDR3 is TGTGCCAGCAGCTTAGGAGGGACTAGAGCCCCCACAGATACGCAGTATTTT.

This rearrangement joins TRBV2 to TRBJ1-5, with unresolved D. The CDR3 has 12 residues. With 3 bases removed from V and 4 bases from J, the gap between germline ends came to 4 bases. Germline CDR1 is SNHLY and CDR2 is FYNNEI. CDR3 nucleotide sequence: TGTGCCAGCAGTGACAGGAATCAGCCCCAGCATTTT. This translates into CASSDRNQPQHF.

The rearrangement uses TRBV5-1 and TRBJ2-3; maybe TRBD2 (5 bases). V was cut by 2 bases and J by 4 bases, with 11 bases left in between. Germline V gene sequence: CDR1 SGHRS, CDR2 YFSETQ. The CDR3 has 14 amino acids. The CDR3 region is CASSLLGSADTQYF. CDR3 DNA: TGCGCCAGCAGCTTACTAGGGAGTGCAGATACGCAGTATTTT.

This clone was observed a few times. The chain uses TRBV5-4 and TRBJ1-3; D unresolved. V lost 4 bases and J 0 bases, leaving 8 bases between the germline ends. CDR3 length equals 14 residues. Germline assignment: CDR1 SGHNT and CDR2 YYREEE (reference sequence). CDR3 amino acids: CASSLTISGNTIYF. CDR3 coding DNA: TGTGCCAGCAGCCTGACAATCTCTGGAAACACCATATATTTT. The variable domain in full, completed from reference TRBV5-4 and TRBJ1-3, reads ETGVTQSPTHLIKTRGQQVTLRCSSQSGHNTVSWYQQALGQGPQFIFQYYREEENGRGNFPPRFSGLQFPNYSSELNVNALELDDSALYLCASSLTISGNTIYFGEGSWLTVV.

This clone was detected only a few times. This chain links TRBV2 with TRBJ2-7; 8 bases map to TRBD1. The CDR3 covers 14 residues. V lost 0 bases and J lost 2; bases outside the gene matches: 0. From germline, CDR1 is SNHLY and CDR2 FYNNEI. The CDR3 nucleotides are TGTGCCAGCAGTGAAGCGGACAGGGCCTACGAGCAGTACTTC. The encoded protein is CASSEADRAYEQYF.

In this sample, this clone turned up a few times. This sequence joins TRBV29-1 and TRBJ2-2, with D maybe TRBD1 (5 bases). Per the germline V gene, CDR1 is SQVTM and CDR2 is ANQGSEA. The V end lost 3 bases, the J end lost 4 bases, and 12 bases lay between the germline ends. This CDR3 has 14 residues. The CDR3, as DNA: TGCAGCGTTGATACCGGCCAGGGCACCGGGGAGCTGTTTTTT. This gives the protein CSVDTGQGTGELFF.

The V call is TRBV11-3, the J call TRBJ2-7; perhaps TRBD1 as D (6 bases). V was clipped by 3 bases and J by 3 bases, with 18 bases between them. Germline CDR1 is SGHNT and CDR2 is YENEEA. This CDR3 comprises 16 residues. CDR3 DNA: TGTGCCAGCAGCTTGACTACAGGGAAGGGGGTCTACGAGCAGTACTTC. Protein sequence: CASSLTTGKGVYEQYF.

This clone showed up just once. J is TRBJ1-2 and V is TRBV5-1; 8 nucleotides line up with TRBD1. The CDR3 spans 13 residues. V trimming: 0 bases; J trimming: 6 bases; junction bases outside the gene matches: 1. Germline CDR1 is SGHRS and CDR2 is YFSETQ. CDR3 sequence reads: CASSLGQGNGYTF. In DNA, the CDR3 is TGCGCCAGCAGCTTGGGACAGGGGAATGGCTACACCTTC.